The following is a TCR beta chain sequence with its context. Its cognate antigen is unknown. The authors generated TCR beta cDNA through 5'RACE template switching with UMIs. TCRdb re-called the 5' RACE reads and shows each CDR3 protein once, DNA omitted. The sample has 500,000 to 700,000 distinct CDR3 sequences; the top ten hold around 3.3%. Germline-derived CDR1 and CDR2 are DFQATT and SNEGSKA (reference sequence). This CDR3 has 15 amino acids. This entry belongs to a study of T cells expressing NK-cell markers. At the level of the study: The TCR beta repertoires originated in sorted CD3+CD56+NKG2C+, CD3+CD56+NKG2C- and CD3+CD56-NKG2C+ T cells. Study observations and caveats: As a fraction of CD8+ T cells, dominant NKG2C+ clonotypes reached about 1.0-8% in six or seven donors.

The clonotype originates from a man between 18 and 29 years old in good health. Sequencing was done on a sample of blood T cells: a sorted CD56 or NKG2C T cell subset, CD4+ or CD8+ T cells, or bulk PBMC T cells (not recorded which). V is TRBV20-1 and J is TRBJ2-1; the TCRdb call, TRBD2, lacks DNA for checking. The CDR3 sequence is CSARRLAGEADEQFF.